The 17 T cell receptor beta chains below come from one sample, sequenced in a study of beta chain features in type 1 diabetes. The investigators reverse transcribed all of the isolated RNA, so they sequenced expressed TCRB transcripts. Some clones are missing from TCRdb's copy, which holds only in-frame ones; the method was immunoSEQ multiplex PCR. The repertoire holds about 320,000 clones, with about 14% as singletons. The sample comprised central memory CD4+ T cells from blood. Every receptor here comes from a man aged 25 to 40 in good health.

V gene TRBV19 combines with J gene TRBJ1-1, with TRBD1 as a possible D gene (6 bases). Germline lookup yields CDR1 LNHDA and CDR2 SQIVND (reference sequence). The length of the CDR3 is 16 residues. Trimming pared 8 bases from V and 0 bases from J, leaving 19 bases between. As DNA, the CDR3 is TGTGCCAGTTCCTATAACTTATACAGGGTGAACACTGAAGCTTTCTTT. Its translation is CASSYNLYRVNTEAFF.

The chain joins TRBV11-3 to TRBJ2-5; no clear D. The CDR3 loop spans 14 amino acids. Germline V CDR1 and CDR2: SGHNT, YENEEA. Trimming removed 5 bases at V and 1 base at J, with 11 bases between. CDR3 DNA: TGTGCCAGCAGCCCTGGACCCTCCCAAGAGACCCAGTACTTC. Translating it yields CASSPGPSQETQYF.

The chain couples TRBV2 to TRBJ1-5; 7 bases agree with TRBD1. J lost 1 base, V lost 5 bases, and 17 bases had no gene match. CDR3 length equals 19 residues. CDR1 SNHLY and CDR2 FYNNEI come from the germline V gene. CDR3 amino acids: CASSSQLGQSPGSNQPQHF. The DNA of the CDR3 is TGTGCCAGCAGTTCTCAGTTGGGACAGTCCCCTGGGAGCAATCAGCCCCAGCATTTT.

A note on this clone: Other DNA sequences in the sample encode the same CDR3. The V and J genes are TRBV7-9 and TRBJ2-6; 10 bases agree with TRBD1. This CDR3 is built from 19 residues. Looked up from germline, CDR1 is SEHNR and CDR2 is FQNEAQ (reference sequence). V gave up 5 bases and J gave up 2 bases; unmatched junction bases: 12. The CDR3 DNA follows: TGTGCCAGCAGCCCCCGACAGGGGGCTTCGGTTACTGGGGCCAACGTCCTGACTTTC. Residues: CASSPRQGASVTGANVLTF.

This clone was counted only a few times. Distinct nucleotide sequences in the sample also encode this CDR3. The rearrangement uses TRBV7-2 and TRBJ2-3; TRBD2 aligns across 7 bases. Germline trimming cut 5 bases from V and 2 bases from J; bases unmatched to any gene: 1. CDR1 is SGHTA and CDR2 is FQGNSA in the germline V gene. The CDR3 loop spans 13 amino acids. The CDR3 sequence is CASSRDYTDTQYF. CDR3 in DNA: TGTGCCAGCAGCCGGGACTACACAGATACGCAGTATTTT. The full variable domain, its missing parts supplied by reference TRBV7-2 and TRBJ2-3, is GAGVSQSPSNKVTEKGKDVELRCDPISGHTALYWYRQSLGQGLEFLIYFQGNSAPDKSGLPSDRFSAERTGGSVSTLTIQRTQQEDSAVYLCASSRDYTDTQYFGPGTRLTVL.

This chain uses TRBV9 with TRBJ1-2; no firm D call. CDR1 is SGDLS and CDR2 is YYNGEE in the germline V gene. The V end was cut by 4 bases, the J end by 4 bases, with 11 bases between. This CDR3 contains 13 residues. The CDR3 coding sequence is TGTGCCAGCAGCCCATGGCCCAGCTATGGCTACACCTTC. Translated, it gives CASSPWPSYGYTF.

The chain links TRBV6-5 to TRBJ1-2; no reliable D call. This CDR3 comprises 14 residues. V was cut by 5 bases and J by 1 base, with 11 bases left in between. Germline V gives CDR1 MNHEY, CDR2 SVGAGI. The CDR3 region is CASSGRGDNYGYTF. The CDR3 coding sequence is TGTGCCAGCAGTGGCCGCGGAGATAACTATGGCTACACCTTC.

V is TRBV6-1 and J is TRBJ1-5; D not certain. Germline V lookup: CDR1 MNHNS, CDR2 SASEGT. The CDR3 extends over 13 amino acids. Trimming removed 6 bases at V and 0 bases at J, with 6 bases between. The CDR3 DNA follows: TGTGCCAGCAGGGACTATAGCAATCAGCCCCAGCATTTT. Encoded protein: CASRDYSNQPQHF.

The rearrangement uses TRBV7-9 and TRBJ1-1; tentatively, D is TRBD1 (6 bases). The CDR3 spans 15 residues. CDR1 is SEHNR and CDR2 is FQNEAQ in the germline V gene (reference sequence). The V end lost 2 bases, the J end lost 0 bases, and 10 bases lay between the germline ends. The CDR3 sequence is CASSLQGSLNTEAFF. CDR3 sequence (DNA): TGTGCCAGCAGCTTACAGGGGTCCTTGAACACTGAAGCTTTCTTT. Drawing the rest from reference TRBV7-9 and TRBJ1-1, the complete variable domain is DTGVSQNPRHKITKRGQNVTFRCDPISEHNRLYWYRQTLGQGPEFLTYFQNEAQLEKSRLLSDRFSAERPKGSFSTLEIQRTEQGDSAMYLCASSLQGSLNTEAFFGQGTRLTVV.

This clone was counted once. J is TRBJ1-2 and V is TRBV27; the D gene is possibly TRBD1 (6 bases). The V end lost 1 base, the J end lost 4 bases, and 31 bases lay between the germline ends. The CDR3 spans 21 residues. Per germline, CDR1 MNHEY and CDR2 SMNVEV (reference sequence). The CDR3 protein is CASSLFGIPRTTGGGSYGYTF. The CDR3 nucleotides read TGTGCCAGCAGTTTATTTGGTATCCCCCGAACGACTGGGGGCGGAAGCTATGGCTACACCTTC.

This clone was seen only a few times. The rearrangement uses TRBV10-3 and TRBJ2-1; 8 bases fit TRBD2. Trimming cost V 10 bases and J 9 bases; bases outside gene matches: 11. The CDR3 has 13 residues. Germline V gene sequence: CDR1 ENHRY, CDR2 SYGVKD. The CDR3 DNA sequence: TGTGCCAGCCATCTGACGGGAGGGAGTGAGCAGTTCTTC. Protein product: CASHLTGGSEQFF.

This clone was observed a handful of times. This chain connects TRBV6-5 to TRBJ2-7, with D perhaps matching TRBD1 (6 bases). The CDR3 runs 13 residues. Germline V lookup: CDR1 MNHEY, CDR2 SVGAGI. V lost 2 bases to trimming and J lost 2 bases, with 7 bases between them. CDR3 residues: CASSYGDTYEQYF. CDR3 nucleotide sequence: TGTGCCAGCAGTTACGGGGACACCTACGAGCAGTACTTC.

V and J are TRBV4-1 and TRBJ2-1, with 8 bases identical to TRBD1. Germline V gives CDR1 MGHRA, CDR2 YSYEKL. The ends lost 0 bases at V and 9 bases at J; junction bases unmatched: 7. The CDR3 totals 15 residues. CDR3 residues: CASSQDRGHGIEQFF. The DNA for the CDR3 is TGCGCCAGCAGCCAAGACAGGGGGCATGGGATTGAGCAGTTCTTC.

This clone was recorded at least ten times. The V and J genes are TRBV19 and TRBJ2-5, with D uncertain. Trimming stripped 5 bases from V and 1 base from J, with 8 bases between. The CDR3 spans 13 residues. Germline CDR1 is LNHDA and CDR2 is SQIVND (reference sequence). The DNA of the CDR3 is TGTGCCAGTAGTTCATGGTCCCAAGAGACCCAGTACTTC. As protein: CASSSWSQETQYF.

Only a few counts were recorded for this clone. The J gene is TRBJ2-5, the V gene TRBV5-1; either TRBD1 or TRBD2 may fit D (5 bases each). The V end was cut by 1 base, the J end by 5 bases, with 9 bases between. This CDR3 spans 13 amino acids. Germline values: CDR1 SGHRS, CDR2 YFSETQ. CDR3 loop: CASSLSRGETQYF. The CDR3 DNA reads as TGCGCCAGCAGCTTGTCCCGGGGCGAGACCCAGTACTTC.

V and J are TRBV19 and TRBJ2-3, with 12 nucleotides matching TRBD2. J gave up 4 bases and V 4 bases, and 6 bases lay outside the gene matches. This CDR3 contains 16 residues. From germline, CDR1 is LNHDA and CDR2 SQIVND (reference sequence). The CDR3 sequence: CASSTRTSGNPDTQYF. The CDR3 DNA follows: TGTGCCAGTAGTACCAGGACTAGCGGGAATCCAGATACGCAGTATTTT.

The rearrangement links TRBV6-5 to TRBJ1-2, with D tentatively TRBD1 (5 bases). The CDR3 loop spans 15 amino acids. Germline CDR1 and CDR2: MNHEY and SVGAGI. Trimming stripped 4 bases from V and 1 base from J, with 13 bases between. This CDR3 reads CASSSPGRSNYGYTF. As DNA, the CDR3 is TGTGCCAGCAGTTCCCCGGGACGGAGTAACTATGGCTACACCTTC.